These 11 T cell receptor beta chains originate from one sample sequenced in a study of blood T cell repertoires in COVID-19. The repertoire was sequenced with immunoSEQ multiplex PCR; TCRdb's copy has only in-frame clones and lacks some. This repertoire shows 90,000 to 150,000 clones, around 77% found once; its top ten account for 6.5% to 9%. The material sequenced was peripheral blood. The receptors were gathered from a human donor in a cohort sampled during active COVID-19.

The chain employs TRBV19 and TRBJ2-7; 9 nucleotides align to TRBD1. This CDR3 spans 15 amino acids. CDR1 and CDR2 (germline): LNHDA, SQIVND (reference sequence). Unmatched junction bases numbered 10, after V lost 5 bases and J lost 5 bases. CDR3 sequence: CASSAGTGRNHEQYF. The CDR3 nucleotides are TGTGCCAGTAGTGCAGGGACAGGGAGGAACCACGAGCAGTACTTC. Variable domain in full (rest from reference TRBV19 and TRBJ2-7): DGGITQSPKYLFRKEGQNVTLSCEQNLNHDAMYWYRQDPGQGLRLIYYSQIVNDFQKGDIAEGYSVSREKKESFPLTVTSAQKNPTAFYLCASSAGTGRNHEQYFGPGTRLTVT.

This chain links TRBV7-2 with TRBJ2-7; 12 bases line up with TRBD2. The CDR3 has 16 residues. Germline V gene data show CDR1 as SGHTA and CDR2 as FQGNSA. The ends lost 5 bases at V and 0 bases at J; junction bases unmatched: 5. This CDR3 is CASSPGLAGSSYEQYF. CDR3 DNA sequence: TGTGCCAGCAGCCCAGGACTAGCGGGGAGCTCCTACGAGCAGTACTTC.

The genes are TRBV11-3 and TRBJ1-1, with a possible D match to TRBD1 (6 bases). Germline V CDR1 and CDR2: SGHNT, YENEEA. The CDR3 sequence is 13 residues long. The ends were cut back, 4 bases at V and 0 bases at J, with 6 bases in the middle. CDR3 in amino acids: CASSWDMNTEAFF. The DNA of the CDR3 is TGTGCCAGCAGCTGGGACATGAACACTGAAGCTTTCTTT.

The gene calls are TRBV7-9 and TRBJ1-1, with 7 bases lining up with TRBD1. With V trimmed by 2 bases and J by 3 bases, 0 bases remained unmatched. Germline V CDR1 and CDR2: SEHNR, FQNEAQ (reference sequence). The CDR3 length is 13 residues. The chain's CDR3 is CASSLTGDTEAFF. The CDR3 DNA reads as TGTGCCAGCAGCTTAACAGGGGACACTGAAGCTTTCTTT.

CDR3 in amino acids: CASSFGTGNTIYF. The CDR3 nucleotides read TGCGCCAGCAGCTTCGGTACTGGAAACACCATATATTTT. The V call is TRBV5-1, the J call TRBJ1-3; D gene ambiguous. This CDR3 is built from 13 residues. V was trimmed by 2 bases and J by 2 bases, leaving 5 bases between them. The germline CDR1 and CDR2 sequences are SGHRS and YFSETQ.

The chain carries TRBV2 and TRBJ2-3, with 11 bases aligning to TRBD2. The germline CDR1 and CDR2 sequences are SNHLY and FYNNEI. The CDR3 is 15 amino acids. The trim removed 7 bases at V and 5 bases at J, leaving 8 bases unmatched. The CDR3 coding sequence is TGTGCCAGCACCTTACTAGCGGGAGAAGGAGATACGCAGTATTTT. This gives the protein CASTLLAGEGDTQYF.

The V and J genes are TRBV6-5 and TRBJ2-7; D is possibly TRBD1 (8 bases). V was shortened by 7 bases and J by 0 bases, with 16 bases between the two germline ends. The CDR3 covers 15 residues. The germline gives CDR1 MNHEY, CDR2 SVGAGI. The CDR3 spells CASNFGGTGSYEQYF. The CDR3 coding sequence is TGTGCCAGCAATTTCGGGGGGACAGGCTCCTACGAGCAGTACTTC.

The V gene is TRBV29-1, the J gene TRBJ2-7, with 7 bases matching TRBD1. This CDR3 comprises 12 residues. The trim removed 4 bases at V and 5 bases at J, leaving 5 bases unmatched. Germline CDR1 SQVTM, CDR2 ANQGSEA. The CDR3, as DNA: TGCAGCGTTGCGACAGGGATACACGAGCAGTACTTC. Translated, it gives CSVATGIHEQYF.

This chain links TRBV11-3 with TRBJ2-7; possibly TRBD2 for D (6 bases). The V and J ends lost 1 base and 0 bases respectively, with 7 bases between them. Germline values: CDR1 SGHNT, CDR2 YENEEA. This CDR3 is 14 amino acids long. The DNA of the CDR3 is TGTGCCAGCAGCTTAGTAGCGGTCTCCTACGAGCAGTACTTC. Protein: CASSLVAVSYEQYF.

This chain joins TRBV19 and TRBJ2-1; 7 nucleotides line up with TRBD2. The CDR3 has 12 amino acids. Trimming at V came to 0 bases and at J to 12 bases, leaving 2 bases not matched to a gene. Germline loops: CDR1 LNHDA, CDR2 SQIVND (reference sequence). The chain's CDR3 is CASSIDSGWQFF. CDR3 bases: TGTGCCAGTAGTATAGATAGCGGGTGGCAGTTCTTC.

The chain has TRBV6-5 and TRBJ2-7, with a possible D match to TRBD1 (8 bases). V gave up 6 bases and J gave up 4 bases, with 19 bases separating them. Germline V gives CDR1 MNHEY, CDR2 SVGAGI. The CDR3 covers 15 residues. The CDR3 is CASRPVTGGGYEQYF. Here the CDR3 DNA reads TGTGCCAGCAGACCCGTCACAGGGGGAGGGTACGAGCAGTACTTC.